The 5 T cell receptor beta chains in this list originate from one sample, sequenced in a study of shared clonotypes between healthy human individuals. TCRdb's copy holds only in-frame clones and misses some; the assay was immunoSEQ multiplex PCR. The sample contains almost 750,000 clones, approximately 77% of which appear only once. Sequenced input: memory CD4+ T cells sorted from blood. Sample subset: CD45RA-negative fraction. The receptors shown here come from a woman aged 25-40 years in good health.

Points on this clone: A clone one base away is much larger, so this may be a read error. This chain uses TRBV28 with TRBJ1-2; 8 bases match TRBD1. The CDR3 has 16 residues. Germline V lookup: CDR1 MDHEN, CDR2 SYDVKM. In nucleotides, the CDR3 is TGTGCCAGCAGTTATGGGCCGTTGACAGGGGCTTATGACTACACCTTC. Protein: CASSYGPLTGAYDYTF.

Of note for this clone: Other DNA sequences in this sample translate to the same CDR3. This chain uses TRBV18 with TRBJ2-7; D uncertain. CDR3 length: 13 residues. V gave up 3 bases and J gave up 1 base, with 7 bases separating them. Germline lookup yields CDR1 KGHSH and CDR2 LQKENI. The CDR3 spells CASSPLGSYEQYF. CDR3 nucleotide sequence: TGTGCCAGCTCACCGCTCGGTTCCTACGAGCAGTACTTC.

In nucleotides, the CDR3 is TGTGCCAGCAGTTTACCCAATCCCGCGGAGCAGTACTTC. Amino acids: CASSLPNPAEQYF. The chain combines TRBV28 with TRBJ2-7; no firm D call. The CDR3 loop spans 13 amino acids. Trimming took off 2 bases at V and 7 bases at J, with 12 bases between the two ends. Looked up from germline, CDR1 is MDHEN and CDR2 is SYDVKM.

The V and J genes are TRBV15 and TRBJ2-1; unclear D gene. This CDR3 has 14 amino acids. Germline-derived CDR1 and CDR2 are LNHNV and YYDKDF (reference sequence). The ends were cut back, 0 bases at V and 9 bases at J, with 12 bases in the middle. The CDR3 DNA sequence: TGTGCCACCAGCAGAGATCCCGTTAGTACTGAGCAGTTCTTC. Protein sequence: CATSRDPVSTEQFF.

Details on this clone: Other DNA sequences within the sample encode an identical CDR3. The J gene is TRBJ1-5, the V gene TRBV2, with 7 bases aligning to TRBD1. The V gene end was trimmed by 4 bases and the J gene end by 0 bases; junction bases not matched to a gene: 9. The germline V gene has CDR1 SNHLY and CDR2 FYNNEI. The CDR3 is made up of 17 amino acids. The CDR3 protein is CASSAGGQSYSNQPQHF. The CDR3 DNA follows: TGTGCCAGCAGTGCGGGGGGACAGAGCTATAGCAATCAGCCCCAGCATTTT.